Below are 18 T cell receptor beta chains sequenced from a single sample in a study of cytomegalovirus exposure and HLA in healthy donors. The PCR employed 60 Vbeta primers together with 13 Jbeta primers. Assay: immunoSEQ multiplex PCR; the TCRdb copy retains only in-frame clones and omits some. The sample yields 150,000 to 200,000 clones, 70% to 90% seen once. The sequencing input was PBMCs. The receptors originated from a woman in her late teens or twenties in good health and CMV-seropositive.

The chain is built from TRBV6-1 and TRBJ2-5, with 7 bases identical to TRBD2. V trimming: 1 base; J trimming: 1 base; junction bases outside the gene matches: 6. The CDR3 has 16 amino acids. CDR1 is MNHNS and CDR2 is SASEGT in the germline V gene. The CDR3 DNA is TGTGCCAGCAGTGAAGGGGTGGGGGGGGGCCAAGAGACCCAGTACTTC. Translated: CASSEGVGGGQETQYF.

The rearrangement uses TRBV18 and TRBJ2-5; TRBD1 agrees at 7 bases. Germline V gives CDR1 KGHSH, CDR2 LQKENI. The ends lost 5 bases at V and 5 bases at J; junction bases unmatched: 11. This CDR3 is built from 15 residues. The CDR3 nucleotides read TGTGCCAGCTCAGAATCGGGACAGTCTCGGGAGACCCAGTACTTC. Its protein product is CASSESGQSRETQYF.

Comments on this clone: Germline is not matched at one junction end, which may reflect a read error. The rearrangement joins TRBV6-5 to TRBJ1-2; D may be TRBD1 (6 bases). There are 14 residues in the CDR3. In germline, CDR1 is MNHEY, CDR2 SVGAGI. CDR3 region: CATAHRVANYVYTF. The CDR3, as DNA: TGTGCCACGGCGCACAGGGTCGCGAACTATGTCTACACCTTC.

V is TRBV12-2 and J is TRBJ1-1; TRBD1 reflects the table's D call only, with no check against the DNA. TRBV12-2 counts as a pseudogene. The CDR3 loop spans 15 amino acids. The DNA for the CDR3 is TGTGCAAGTCGCTTACAGGGGGCCGGAGGCACTGAAGCTTTCTTT. As protein: CASRLQGAGGTEAFF.

The genes are TRBV4-3 and TRBJ1-3; a possible D gene is TRBD1 (5 bases). V dropped 0 bases and J dropped 0 bases, with 18 bases sitting between them. The CDR3 extends over 19 amino acids. The germline CDR1 and CDR2 sequences are LGHNA and YSLEER. The CDR3 is CASSQELIRGEISGNTIYF. DNA of the CDR3: TGCGCCAGCAGCCAAGAATTGATTCGGGGGGAGATCTCTGGAAACACCATATATTTT.

This chain uses TRBV7-9 with TRBJ2-1; a weak D match, TRBD1 (5 bases). There are 13 residues in the CDR3. Trimming shortened V by 4 bases and J by 9 bases, and 13 bases separated the two germline ends. Looked up from germline, CDR1 is SEHNR and CDR2 is FQNEAQ (reference sequence). The CDR3 loop is CASSWGASGEQFF. CDR3 in DNA: TGTGCCAGCAGCTGGGGCGCTAGTGGTGAGCAGTTCTTC.

This clone came up once. V gene TRBV2 combines with J gene TRBJ1-2; TRBD1 might be the D (5 bases). The CDR3 covers 14 residues. With 8 bases removed from V and 6 bases from J, the gap between germline ends came to 19 bases. Germline CDR1 SNHLY, CDR2 FYNNEI. The CDR3 sequence is CASVYTRGIHGYTF. As DNA, the CDR3 is TGTGCCAGCGTTTATACTCGGGGGATTCATGGCTACACCTTC.

This sequence joins TRBV5-1 and TRBJ2-5; D may be TRBD1 (8 bases). Deletions cut 2 bases from V and 5 bases from J, with 13 bases between. Germline CDR1 and CDR2: SGHRS and YFSETQ. CDR3 length equals 14 residues. In DNA, the CDR3 is TGCGCCAGCAGCTTTGACAGGGGAGGGGAGACCCAGTACTTC. It yields the protein CASSFDRGGETQYF.

The chain recombines TRBV25-1 with TRBJ2-1; 8 bases are shared with TRBD2. The V gene's germline CDR1 is MGHDK and CDR2 SYGVNS. The trim removed 1 base at V and 3 bases at J, leaving 2 bases unmatched. This CDR3 comprises 15 residues. This chain's CDR3 is CASSEFGGGYNEQFF. For the CDR3, the DNA is TGTGCCAGCAGTGAATTCGGGGGGGGCTACAATGAGCAGTTCTTC.

V gene TRBV5-1 combines with J gene TRBJ2-2; 7 nucleotides agree with TRBD1. Germline V gives CDR1 SGHRS, CDR2 YFSETQ. With V trimmed by 2 bases and J by 4 bases, 5 bases remained unmatched. This CDR3 is 15 amino acids long. For the CDR3, the DNA is TGCGCCAGCAGCTTCGGGACAGCCCGCACCGGGGAGCTGTTTTTT. Translated: CASSFGTARTGELFF.

The chain recombines TRBV6-1 with TRBJ2-7; D might be TRBD1 (6 bases). There are 17 residues in the CDR3. CDR1 and CDR2 from the germline V gene are MNHNS and SASEGT. V lost 2 bases to trimming and J lost 6 bases, with 23 bases between them. The CDR3 DNA sequence: TGTGCCAGCAGTGAATTGGGACGCGCAGGGGCGCTGGGCGAGCAGTACTTC. It encodes CASSELGRAGALGEQYF.

The V and J genes are TRBV19 and TRBJ2-2; D gene ambiguous. The ends were cut back, 7 bases at V and 4 bases at J, with 13 bases in the middle. This CDR3 has 14 amino acids. Germline-derived CDR1 and CDR2 are LNHDA and SQIVND (reference sequence). The CDR3 DNA reads as TGTGCCAGTATAGGCCCGGGTCCCACCGGGGAGCTGTTTTTT. Protein: CASIGPGPTGELFF.

A few counts support this clone. This chain joins TRBV5-3 and TRBJ1-5; TRBD1 matches 7 bases. TRBV5-3 is marked as an open reading frame, function uncertain. V lost 4 bases to trimming and J lost 5 bases; unmatched junction nucleotides: 6. CDR3 length equals 14 residues. CDR3: CARSVRQGDQPQHF. For the CDR3, the DNA is TGTGCCAGAAGCGTAAGACAGGGCGATCAGCCCCAGCATTTT.

The J gene is TRBJ2-3, the V gene TRBV29-1, with D perhaps matching TRBD1 (5 bases). Deletions cut 3 bases from V and 1 base from J, with 14 bases between. This CDR3 region has 15 residues. In germline, CDR1 is SQVTM, CDR2 ANQGSEA. The CDR3 region is CSVDQSGSGTDTQYF. CDR3 nucleotides: TGCAGCGTTGATCAGTCAGGGTCTGGCACAGATACGCAGTATTTT.

The rearrangement joins TRBV4-2 to TRBJ2-1; 10 bases match TRBD2. V shed 8 bases and J 0 bases; nucleotides not matched to a gene: 1. This CDR3 has 14 amino acids. Germline-derived CDR1 and CDR2 are LGHNA and YNFKEQ. The DNA of the CDR3 is TGTGCCAGCGGACTAGCGGACTCCTACAATGAGCAGTTCTTC. This sequence encodes CASGLADSYNEQFF.

The J gene is TRBJ2-7, the V gene TRBV6-5, with a tentative D call TRBD1 (6 bases). Between the trimmed V and J ends, which lost 2 bases and 4 bases, there was a span of 15 bases. The CDR3 loop spans 15 amino acids. Germline V CDR1 and CDR2: MNHEY, SVGAGI. Here the CDR3 reads CASSYNVGGGYEQYF. The DNA for the CDR3 is TGTGCCAGCAGTTACAATGTTGGGGGCGGGTACGAGCAGTACTTC.

The rearrangement joins TRBV11-2 to TRBJ1-5; maybe TRBD1 (5 bases). V dropped 2 bases and J dropped 9 bases, with 11 bases sitting between them. The CDR3 length is 13 residues. Germline CDR1 is SGHAT and CDR2 is FQNNGV. DNA of the CDR3: TGTGCCAGCAGCTTAACAGGCTCTGGGCCCCAGCATTTT. This sequence encodes CASSLTGSGPQHF.

The chain is built from TRBV19 and TRBJ2-7; 7 bases agree with TRBD2. Losses at the gene ends were 7 bases for V and 3 bases for J; bases not matched to a gene: 9. The CDR3 is 14 amino acids. Germline loops: CDR1 LNHDA, CDR2 SQIVND (reference sequence). This CDR3 is CASKPWTSGYEQYF. The CDR3 region has the DNA TGTGCCAGTAAACCTTGGACTAGTGGCTACGAGCAGTACTTC.